Presented here are 9 T cell receptor beta chains from one specimen sequenced in a study of technical replicates of blood from several donors. Generated by immunoSEQ multiplex PCR, the TCRdb table keeps only in-frame clones and is missing some. Here the sample spans about 69,000 clones, 88% being singletons. The specimen sequenced was PBMCs. These receptor sequences come from a human donor in good health. Some clones in this sample may be carry-over from other donors' samples.

J is TRBJ2-7 and V is TRBV10-3, with 13 nucleotides matching TRBD2. The germline V gene has CDR1 ENHRY and CDR2 SYGVKD. The CDR3 runs 21 residues. V lost 0 bases to trimming and J lost 6 bases; unmatched junction nucleotides: 20. CDR3 coding DNA: TGTGCCATCAGTGAGTCGGGACTAGCGGGGCCCAACCCCAACCTACTACGCGAGCAGTACTTC. It encodes CAISESGLAGPNPNLLREQYF.

As to this clone: At one end, the junction sequence differs from germline, possibly due to a read error. The chain employs TRBV7-2 and TRBJ2-1, with TRBD2 matching over 10 bases. Germline V lookup: CDR1 SGHTA, CDR2 FQGNSA. The CDR3 runs to 13 residues. CDR3 nucleotides: TGTGCCAGCAGCCTAGCGGGAGTACGCGAGCAGTTCTTC. It encodes CASSLAGVREQFF. Full variable domain (missing parts from reference TRBV7-2 and TRBJ2-1): GAGVSQSPSNKVTEKGKDVELRCDPISGHTALYWYRQSLGQGLEFLIYFQGNSAPDKSGLPSDRFSAERTGGSVSTLTIQRTQQEDSAVYLCASSLAGVREQFFGPGTRLTVL.

This chain uses TRBV4-3 with TRBJ1-2, with 10 positions matching TRBD1. Germline V gene lookup returns CDR1 LGHNA and CDR2 YSLEER. J was trimmed by 3 bases and V by 2 bases; bases with no gene match: 3. The CDR3 sequence is 15 residues long. CDR3 coding DNA: TGCGCCAGCAGCCAAACGACAGGGGGCGACTATGGCTACACCTTC. It is translated as CASSQTTGGDYGYTF.

The chain combines TRBV30 with TRBJ2-1; TRBD2 matches 14 bases. J gave up 7 bases and V 1 base, and 3 bases lay outside the gene matches. Germline V gene sequence: CDR1 GTSNPN, CDR2 SVGIG (reference sequence). This CDR3 has 15 residues. CDR3 sequence reads: CAWSGGLAGENEQFF. The CDR3 DNA sequence: TGTGCCTGGAGTGGGGGACTAGCGGGAGAAAATGAGCAGTTCTTC.

V usage is TRBV27 and J usage is TRBJ2-4, with D tentatively TRBD1 (5 bases). V lost 4 bases, J lost 9 bases, and 16 bases lay in between. CDR3 length: 14 residues. Germline V CDR1 and CDR2: MNHEY, SMNVEV (reference sequence). CDR3 nucleotide sequence: TGTGCCAGCAGTTCCCACGGCCAGGGTGTCATTCAGTACTTC. Encoded protein: CASSSHGQGVIQYF.

About this clone: The identical CDR3 is also encoded by other nucleotide sequences in the sample. This chain joins TRBV6-6 and TRBJ1-1; D remains unclear. The CDR3 totals 12 residues. Trimming shortened V by 2 bases and J by 3 bases, and 4 bases separated the two germline ends. Germline values: CDR1 MNHNY, CDR2 SVGAGI (reference sequence). The CDR3 protein is CASSYLYTEAFF. The CDR3 DNA sequence: TGTGCCAGCAGTTACCTTTACACTGAAGCTTTCTTT.

The chain uses TRBV7-9 and TRBJ2-2, with 8 positions matching TRBD2. The junction had 10 bases not matched to a gene; V was cut back by 5 bases and J by 5 bases. CDR1 SEHNR and CDR2 FQNEAQ come from the germline V gene (reference sequence). The CDR3 consists of 16 residues. DNA for the CDR3: TGTGCCAGCAGCAAACTCGGGAGGGTTAATACCGGGGAGCTGTTTTTT. Translated, it gives CASSKLGRVNTGELFF.

This chain uses TRBV7-8 with TRBJ2-1, with TRBD2 matching over 7 bases. CDR1 and CDR2 (germline): SGHVS, FQNEAQ. The CDR3 runs to 15 residues. CDR3 nucleotide sequence: TGTGCTTCGCTGGTCGTAGGCGGGAGCTCGGATGAGCAGTTCTTC. Translation: CASLVVGGSSDEQFF.

The CDR3 reads CASSPGQGRGEQYF. CDR3 nucleotides: TGTGCCAGCTCACCGGGACAGGGAAGAGGAGAGCAGTACTTC. The J gene is TRBJ2-7, the V gene TRBV18; TRBD1 matches 9 bases. The CDR3 is made up of 14 amino acids. V trimming: 3 bases; J trimming: 7 bases; junction bases outside the gene matches: 7. Per germline, CDR1 KGHSH and CDR2 LQKENI.